The 10 T cell receptor beta chains reported below all come from one sample, sequenced in a study of tissue T cells after allogeneic stem cell transplantation. Profiled with immunoSEQ multiplex PCR; TCRdb holds only in-frame clones, not every one. The table shows around 7,900 clones, with about a third occurring only once. The time point was: mouse harvest day 14 after allogeneic transplant. Each mouse received 10^7 T-cell-depleted marrow cells plus 10^6 splenic CD5+ T cells by tail vein. The sequenced sample was skin. These receptors came from a female BALB/c mouse given C57BL/6 T cells with graft-versus-host disease after an allogeneic hematopoietic cell transplant.

Details on this clone: The gene symbols are mouse symbols. The read gets to within 1 residue of the CDR3 end, and the germline J gene fills in the rest. The chain carries TRBV30 and TRBJ2-7, with D perhaps matching TRBD1 (6 bases). The germline V gene encodes CDR1 SQVVS and CDR2 ANEGSEA. There are 13 residues in the CDR3. Between the trimmed V and J ends, which lost 2 bases and 2 bases, there was a span of 10 bases. CDR3 protein: CSSRQDSPYEQYF. The DNA read from the CDR3 is TGTAGTTCTAGACAGGACAGCCCCTATGAACAGTAC.

This clone was seen only a few times. The gene names given are mouse names. The sequence runs out 1 residue before the end of the CDR3; the remainder is reconstructed from the germline J gene. The rearrangement joins TRBV12-1 to TRBJ2-3; 8 nucleotides match TRBD2. In germline, CDR1 is SGHSN, CDR2 HYEKVE. The V segment lost 2 bases and the J segment 3 bases; nucleotides outside the gene matches: 3. CDR3 length: 14 amino acids. Here the CDR3 reads CASSRGGRAETLYF. The sequenced part of the CDR3 DNA is TGTGCCAGCTCTCGGGGGGGGCGCGCAGAAACGCTGTAT. The full variable domain, its missing parts supplied by reference TRBV12-1 and TRBJ2-3, is DSGVVQSPRHIIKEKGGRSVLTCIPISGHSNVVWYQQTLGKELKFLIQHYEKVERDKGFLPSRFSVQQFDDYHSEMNMSALELEDSAMYFCASSRGGRAETLYFGSGTRLTVL.

Concerning this clone: Each gene name is a mouse one. Incomplete CDR3 DNA: TGTGCCAGCAGTCAGGACAGTTCTGGAAATACGCTCTAT. It yields the protein CASSQDSSGNTLY. The CDR3 reads in full as CASSQDSSGNTLYF. The gene calls are TRBV26 and TRBJ1-3, with D maybe TRBD1 (6 bases). The read stops 1 residue short of the end of the CDR3; the missing end is completed from the germline J gene. Germline CDR1 reads KGHPV; CDR2 reads FQNQEV (reference sequence). The V end was cut by 4 bases, the J end by 0 bases, with 7 bases between. The length of the CDR3 is 14 residues.

By sample share, this clone is medium-sized. Genes and germline are mouse. The read ends 1 residue early relative to the CDR3; the germline J gene fills the gap. The J gene is TRBJ2-5, the V gene TRBV26; perhaps TRBD1 as D (6 bases). The germline V gene encodes CDR1 KGHPV and CDR2 FQNQEV (reference sequence). This CDR3 has 14 amino acids. V was trimmed by 1 base and J by 6 bases, leaving 11 bases between them. The chain's CDR3 is CASSLLTGRDTQYF. The sequenced part of the CDR3 DNA is TGTGCCAGCAGTCTGTTAACAGGGAGGGACACCCAGTAC.

Worth noting for this clone: The listed genes are named as in mouse. The read halts 1 residue ahead of the CDR3 end, with the missing end drawn from the germline J gene. The chain employs TRBV3 and TRBJ1-1; no reliable D call. This CDR3 spans 13 amino acids. Germline values: CDR1 SNHLY, CDR2 FYNGKV (reference sequence). V shed 1 base and J shed 1 base, with 4 bases lying between them. The sequenced part of the CDR3 DNA is TGTGCCAGCAGCTTAGGACAAAACACAGAAGTCTTC. It encodes CASSLGQNTEVF. The CDR3, in full, reads CASSLGQNTEVFF.

To note about this clone: Genes here carry mouse names. The CDR3 is cut off 1 residue early in the read; its end comes from the germline J gene. This sequence joins TRBV26 and TRBJ1-3; D may be TRBD1 (5 bases). Trimming took off 5 bases at V and 0 bases at J, with 8 bases between the two ends. There are 14 residues in the CDR3. Germline CDR1 reads KGHPV; CDR2 reads FQNQEV (reference sequence). The part of the CDR3 DNA that was read is TGTGCCAGCAGTTCGGACATTTCTGGAAATACGCTCTAT. Protein product: CASSSDISGNTLY. From start to end, the CDR3 is CASSSDISGNTLYF.

To note about this clone: Genes and germline are mouse. The read gets to within 1 residue of the CDR3 end, and the germline J gene fills in the rest. Other DNA sequences in the sample encode the same CDR3. The rearrangement links TRBV26 to TRBJ1-6; D ambiguous. TRBJ1-6 qualifies as an ORF whose function is uncertain. This CDR3 comprises 14 residues. V lost 4 bases and J lost 0, with 4 bases in between. Germline loops: CDR1 KGHPV, CDR2 FQNQEV (reference sequence). CDR3 protein: CASSQGSYNSPLYF. CDR3 DNA, as far as it was read: TGTGCCAGCAGTCAGGGTTCCTATAATTCGCCCCTCTAC.

To note about this clone: Gene names denote mouse genes. The CDR3 end lies 1 residue beyond the end of the read and is filled in from the germline J gene. The chain carries TRBV13-3 and TRBJ2-7, with 11 bases that match TRBD2. Germline CDR1 reads NNHDY; CDR2 reads SYVADS. The CDR3 spans 15 residues. The junction had 6 bases not matched to a gene; V was cut back by 0 bases and J by 7 bases. The CDR3: CASSDAWTGGREQYF. Partial CDR3 DNA: TGTGCCAGCAGTGATGCCTGGACTGGGGGGCGGGAACAGTAC.

Comments on this clone: It may be a read error: a sequence one base away is much more abundant. Mouse gene names and germline throughout. CDR3 protein: CASRRQISNERLFF. The sequenced part of the CDR3 DNA is TGTGCCAGCAGGCGACAGATTTCCAACGAAAGATTATTT. The rearrangement links TRBV26 to TRBJ1-4, with a weak D call TRBD1 (5 bases). The read terminates 1 residue before the CDR3 end, so the remaining end is supplied by the germline J gene. CDR1 and CDR2 from the germline V gene are KGHPV and FQNQEV (reference sequence). This CDR3 has 14 residues. Trimming shortened V by 6 bases and J by 0 bases, and 8 bases separated the two germline ends. The full variable domain, completed using reference TRBV26 and TRBJ1-4, is NSKVIQTPRYLVKGQGQKAKMRCIPEKGHPVVFWYQQNKNNEFKFLINFQNQEVLQQIDMTEKRFSAECPSNSPCSLEIQSSEAGDSALYLCASRRQISNERLFFGHGTKLSVL.

A word on this clone: Gene names and germline refer to mouse. The CDR3 end falls 1 residue outside the read, so it is completed with the germline J gene. The chain uses TRBV13-2 and TRBJ2-5; TRBD2 matches 11 bases. This CDR3 is built from 14 residues. Germline V gene data show CDR1 as NNHNN and CDR2 as SYGAGS (reference sequence). Trimming removed 3 bases from V and 4 bases from J; junction bases left unmatched: 1. The sequenced CDR3 bases are TGTGCCAGCGGTGGGACTGGGGGGAAAGACACCCAGTAC. Protein: CASGGTGGKDTQY. The entire CDR3 protein reads CASGGTGGKDTQYF.